These 32 T cell receptor beta chains share one sample of origin, sequenced in a study. TCRdb's copy holds only in-frame clones and misses some; the assay was immunoSEQ multiplex PCR. The data hold 60,000 to 85,000 clones, with 80% to 95% observed a single time. The sequencing input was PBMCs. The receptor source for this set is a man aged 40-50 years with rheumatoid arthritis.

The chain couples TRBV24-1 to TRBJ1-1, with D hard to call. The ends were cut back, 3 bases at V and 1 base at J, with 5 bases in the middle. Germline V gene lookup returns CDR1 KGHDR and CDR2 SFDVKD. The CDR3 is made up of 13 amino acids. The CDR3 reads CATSDGPNTEAFF. The CDR3 coding sequence is TGTGCCACCAGTGATGGTCCGAACACTGAAGCTTTCTTT.

The rearrangement links TRBV30 to TRBJ1-3; weak D call: TRBD1 (6 bases). The CDR3 runs 14 residues. The ends were cut back, 4 bases at V and 0 bases at J, with 10 bases in the middle. Germline V gives CDR1 GTSNPN, CDR2 SVGIG (reference sequence). CDR3 residues: CAWTGQLSGNTIYF. Written as DNA, the CDR3 is TGTGCCTGGACCGGACAGCTCTCTGGAAACACCATATATTTT.

The chain joins TRBV6-2 or TRBV6-3 to TRBJ2-2, with 9 bases fitting TRBD2. Trimming removed 4 bases from V and 1 base from J; junction bases left unmatched: 10. The V gene's germline CDR1 is MNHEY and CDR2 SVGEGT. This CDR3 has 18 amino acids. This chain's CDR3 is CASSFTTSGRMNTGELFF. The CDR3 nucleotides are TGTGCCAGCAGTTTTACGACTAGCGGAAGGATGAACACCGGGGAGCTGTTTTTT.

This sequence joins TRBV9 and TRBJ2-1; the match to TRBD2 covers 10 bases. Germline V gives CDR1 SGDLS, CDR2 YYNGEE. The V gene end was trimmed by 4 bases and the J gene end by 0 bases; junction bases not matched to a gene: 7. This CDR3 has 17 amino acids. The CDR3 region has the DNA TGTGCCAGCAGCTCGAGCGGGGGGGCAAGCTCCTACAATGAGCAGTTCTTC. This gives the protein CASSSSGGASSYNEQFF.

The chain joins TRBV6-6 to TRBJ1-4, with unresolved D. CDR3 size: 12 residues. Germline V CDR1 and CDR2: MNHNY, SVGAGI (reference sequence). V shed 6 bases and J shed 4 bases, with 6 bases lying between them. The CDR3 is CASSQFNEKLFF. CDR3 bases: TGTGCCAGCAGCCAATTTAATGAAAAACTGTTTTTT.

This clone has only one observation. The chain combines TRBV6-4 with TRBJ1-1; 9 bases line up with TRBD1. Losses at the gene ends were 1 base for V and 7 bases for J; bases not matched to a gene: 1. The CDR3 runs to 13 residues. Germline values: CDR1 MRHNA, CDR2 SNTAGT. CDR3 nucleotide sequence: TGTGCCAGCAGTGACTTGGACAGGGGTGAAGCTTTCTTT. This translates into CASSDLDRGEAFF.

The sample holds one count of this clone. V is TRBV12-3 or TRBV12-4 and J is TRBJ2-5; no reliable D call. The CDR3 is made up of 13 amino acids. V lost 4 bases, J lost 0 bases, and 6 bases lay in between. The CDR3 reads CASSWTDQETQYF. In nucleotides, the CDR3 is TGTGCCAGCAGTTGGACCGACCAAGAGACCCAGTACTTC.

The J gene is TRBJ1-1, the V gene TRBV19; 8 nucleotides align to TRBD1. The CDR3 covers 18 residues. CDR1 and CDR2 from the germline V gene are LNHDA and SQIVND (reference sequence). The ends lost 5 bases at V and 3 bases at J; junction bases unmatched: 17. In DNA form, the CDR3 reads TGTGCCAGTAGTCCACAGGCCCGGACAGGGTACCCCGACACTGAAGCTTTCTTT. Translation gives CASSPQARTGYPDTEAFF. The complete variable domain, with remaining parts taken from reference TRBV19 and TRBJ1-1, reads DGGITQSPKYLFRKEGQNVTLSCEQNLNHDAMYWYRQDPGQGLRLIYYSQIVNDFQKGDIAEGYSVSREKKESFPLTVTSAQKNPTAFYLCASSPQARTGYPDTEAFFGQGTRLTVV.

The V gene is TRBV6-2 or TRBV6-3, the J gene TRBJ1-5; TRBD1 might be the D (6 bases). CDR1 MNHEY and CDR2 SVGEGT come from the germline V gene. There are 16 residues in the CDR3. The V gene lost 5 bases and the J gene lost 0 bases, with 14 bases spanning the gap. CDR3 in amino acids: CASSRGQLNSNQPQHF. DNA for the CDR3: TGTGCCAGCAGTCGAGGACAGCTTAATAGCAATCAGCCCCAGCATTTT.

The V gene is TRBV6-5, the J gene TRBJ1-5; 9 bases are a match to TRBD1. Germline V CDR1 and CDR2: MNHEY, SVGAGI. V was pared by 7 bases and J by 1 base, with 5 bases of the junction left unmatched. The CDR3 is made up of 15 amino acids. The chain's CDR3 is CASIPQGASNQPQHF. CDR3 in DNA: TGTGCCAGCATTCCACAGGGGGCCAGCAATCAGCCCCAGCATTTT.

The rearrangement links TRBV9 to TRBJ2-7, with a possible D match to TRBD1 (6 bases). The CDR3 length is 14 residues. The germline gives CDR1 SGDLS, CDR2 YYNGEE. V shed 3 bases and J shed 3 bases, with 13 bases lying between them. The chain's CDR3 is CASSEGRDIYEQYF. The CDR3 coding sequence is TGTGCCAGCAGCGAGGGACGGGACATCTACGAGCAGTACTTC.

This chain links TRBV5-6 with TRBJ2-4; 12 bases agree with TRBD2. J was trimmed by 4 bases and V by 0 bases; bases with no gene match: 2. CDR1 SGHDT and CDR2 YYEEEE come from the germline V gene. The CDR3 loop spans 16 amino acids. CDR3 DNA: TGTGCCAGCAGCTTGGGACTAGCGGGGGTGAAAAACATTCAGTACTTC. This codes for CASSLGLAGVKNIQYF.

V and J are TRBV28 and TRBJ2-1; 9 bases are a match to TRBD2. V dropped 3 bases and J dropped 6; count of bases not matched to a gene: 6. Germline CDR1 reads MDHEN; CDR2 reads SYDVKM. The CDR3 is 15 amino acids. CDR3 amino acids: CASSLLGGRGNEQFF. CDR3 sequence (DNA): TGTGCCAGCAGTTTGTTGGGCGGGAGGGGCAATGAGCAGTTCTTC.

The chain links TRBV25-1 to TRBJ1-1; D gene uncertain. The CDR3 loop spans 14 amino acids. Germline V lookup: CDR1 MGHDK, CDR2 SYGVNS. V was clipped by 0 bases and J by 1 base, with 6 bases between them. The CDR3 DNA reads as TGTGCCAGCAGTGAATATTACCAGAACACTGAAGCTTTCTTT. It specifies CASSEYYQNTEAFF.

The rearrangement uses TRBV24-1 and TRBJ1-1; no firm D call. CDR3 length: 13 residues. V was trimmed by 7 bases and J by 5 bases, leaving 13 bases between them. CDR1 KGHDR and CDR2 SFDVKD come from the germline V gene. The CDR3 reads CATRGYGETEAFF. CDR3 DNA sequence: TGTGCCACCAGAGGTTACGGAGAAACTGAAGCTTTCTTT.

The chain has TRBV5-1 and TRBJ1-1; 8 bases align to TRBD1. The CDR3 consists of 14 residues. V lost 5 bases, J lost 1 base, and 4 bases stayed unmatched. The germline CDR1 and CDR2 sequences are SGHRS and YFSETQ. DNA of the CDR3: TGCGCCAGCAGGCTCGACAGGGGGAACACTGAAGCTTTCTTT. This translates into CASRLDRGNTEAFF.

This CDR3 reads CASSASGTPNTEAFF. As DNA, the CDR3 is TGTGCCAGCAGCGCCTCCGGGACACCAAACACTGAAGCTTTCTTT. This sequence joins TRBV9 and TRBJ1-1, with a weak D call TRBD1 (6 bases). The CDR3 loop spans 15 amino acids. Germline CDR1 SGDLS, CDR2 YYNGEE. V dropped 3 bases and J dropped 2 bases, with 14 bases sitting between them.

The CDR3 reads CASSQNGGTGGYEQYF. The CDR3 coding sequence is TGTGCCAGCAGCCAAAACGGGGGGACAGGGGGCTACGAGCAGTACTTC. The chain has TRBV3-1 (or the pseudogene TRBV3-2) and TRBJ2-7; 11 nucleotides line up with TRBD1. CDR1 and CDR2 (germline): LGHDT, YNNKEL (reference sequence). CDR3 length equals 16 residues. Losses at the gene ends were 2 bases for V and 3 bases for J; bases not matched to a gene: 6.

This chain joins TRBV4-1 and TRBJ2-2; 9 bases align to TRBD2. Germline V gene lookup returns CDR1 MGHRA and CDR2 YSYEKL. The J segment lost 6 bases and the V segment lost 4 bases, leaving 3 bases of the junction unmatched. The CDR3 has 14 amino acids. The CDR3 reads CASSPGTSPGELFF. The CDR3 nucleotides are TGCGCCAGCAGCCCGGGGACTAGCCCCGGGGAGCTGTTTTTT.

This chain links TRBV4-3 with TRBJ2-7, with 12 bases that match TRBD2. With V trimmed by 1 base and J by 0 bases, 7 bases remained unmatched. Germline V gene data show CDR1 as LGHNA and CDR2 as YSLEER. There are 18 residues in the CDR3. The CDR3 DNA sequence: TGCGCCAGCAGCCAAGGACTAGCGGGAGATTTACGCTCCTACGAGCAGTACTTC. Encoded protein: CASSQGLAGDLRSYEQYF.

The chain uses TRBV7-9 and TRBJ2-7; 11 nucleotides align to TRBD2. The CDR3 is 15 residues long. Germline V lookup: CDR1 SEHNR, CDR2 FQNEAQ (reference sequence). Germline trimming cut 3 bases from V and 2 bases from J; bases unmatched to any gene: 3. Here the CDR3 reads CASSLDSGRAYEQYF. In nucleotides, the CDR3 is TGTGCCAGCAGCTTGGATAGCGGGAGGGCCTACGAGCAGTACTTC.

The chain couples TRBV5-6 to TRBJ2-3, with 7 nucleotides matching TRBD1. Germline assignment: CDR1 SGHDT and CDR2 YYEEEE. The CDR3 totals 16 residues. With 0 bases clipped from V and 3 bases from J, the junction kept 7 bases outside the gene matches. CDR3 in DNA: TGTGCCAGCAGCTTGGTGGGGGCAGGGGGTACAGATACGCAGTATTTT. This translates into CASSLVGAGGTDTQYF.

The chain couples TRBV12-3 or TRBV12-4 to TRBJ2-1; D remains ambiguous. The CDR3 has 12 residues. V was trimmed by 6 bases and J by 8 bases, leaving 11 bases between them. The CDR3 nucleotides read TGTGCCAGCAGCCCAGAACCCTATGAGCAGTTCTTC. It is translated as CASSPEPYEQFF.

The V and J genes are TRBV6-5 and TRBJ2-5; 7 bases line up with TRBD1. V dropped 0 bases and J dropped 4; count of bases not matched to a gene: 5. Per germline, CDR1 MNHEY and CDR2 SVGAGI. The CDR3 has 15 residues. The DNA for the CDR3 is TGTGCCAGCAGTTACTCGGACAGGCATGGAGAGACCCAGTACTTC. Protein sequence: CASSYSDRHGETQYF.

The V and J genes are TRBV9 and TRBJ2-3; 9 nucleotides align to TRBD2. This CDR3 spans 17 amino acids. The V and J ends lost 3 bases and 0 bases, in that order; junction bases with no gene match: 8. The V gene's germline CDR1 is SGDLS and CDR2 YYNGEE. The CDR3 bases are TGTGCCAGCAGCGCCGGGACTAGCAGCCAAAGCACAGATACGCAGTATTTT. It encodes CASSAGTSSQSTDTQYF.

This chain uses TRBV15 with TRBJ1-5; D ambiguous. CDR1 and CDR2 from the germline V gene are LNHNV and YYDKDF (reference sequence). The CDR3 is made up of 16 amino acids. V lost 0 bases and J lost 9, with 18 bases in between. The CDR3 loop is CATSRERLGPPGPQHF. The CDR3 nucleotides read TGTGCCACCAGCAGAGAGAGGTTAGGACCCCCCGGGCCCCAGCATTTT.

The chain has TRBV24-1 and TRBJ1-2; D is undetermined. Deletions cut 4 bases from V and 6 bases from J, with 11 bases between. Looked up from germline, CDR1 is KGHDR and CDR2 is SFDVKD. The CDR3 covers 13 residues. The CDR3 protein is CATSESGRDGYTF. The DNA of the CDR3 is TGTGCCACCAGTGAAAGCGGGAGGGATGGCTACACCTTC.

The V gene is TRBV18, the J gene TRBJ2-1; no firm D call. The V and J ends lost 5 bases and 9 bases respectively, with 14 bases between them. The CDR3 is made up of 13 amino acids. Looked up from germline, CDR1 is KGHSH and CDR2 is LQKENI. The CDR3 nucleotides read TGTGCCAGCTCATCGACCTTAAAGGGTGAGCAGTTCTTC. As protein: CASSSTLKGEQFF.

This clone was seen once. This chain connects TRBV24-1 to TRBJ2-1, with D maybe TRBD2 (5 bases). The CDR3 consists of 14 residues. Trimming cost V 4 bases and J 5 bases, with 11 bases left between them. Germline assignment: CDR1 KGHDR and CDR2 SFDVKD. The CDR3 protein is CATSDPGLNNEQFF. The CDR3 coding sequence is TGTGCCACCAGTGACCCTGGACTGAACAATGAGCAGTTCTTC.

The V call is TRBV6-1, the J call TRBJ2-6; 7 bases match TRBD1. Germline CDR1 reads MNHNS; CDR2 reads SASEGT. The CDR3 contains 16 residues. V dropped 4 bases and J dropped 0; count of bases not matched to a gene: 3. The CDR3 loop is CASSVAGGSGANVLTF. DNA of the CDR3: TGTGCCAGCAGTGTCGCAGGGGGCTCTGGGGCCAACGTCCTGACTTTC.

This chain uses TRBV3-1 (or the pseudogene TRBV3-2) with TRBJ1-1; possible D gene TRBD1, 6 bases. CDR1 is LGHDT, CDR2 YNNKEL, per germline (reference sequence). The CDR3 sequence is 15 residues long. V was trimmed by 4 bases and J by 0 bases, leaving 12 bases between them. The CDR3 DNA reads as TGTGCCAGCAGCCGAGGGGGGACCATGAACACTGAAGCTTTCTTT. This sequence encodes CASSRGGTMNTEAFF.

The J gene is TRBJ1-2, the V gene TRBV6-1, with 7 bases matching TRBD1. CDR3 length: 13 residues. V lost 1 base, J lost 7 bases, and 3 bases stayed unmatched. CDR1 is MNHNS, CDR2 SASEGT, per germline. CDR3 in DNA: TGTGCCAGCAGTGAAGACAGGGGAACTGGCTACACCTTC. Translated, it gives CASSEDRGTGYTF.